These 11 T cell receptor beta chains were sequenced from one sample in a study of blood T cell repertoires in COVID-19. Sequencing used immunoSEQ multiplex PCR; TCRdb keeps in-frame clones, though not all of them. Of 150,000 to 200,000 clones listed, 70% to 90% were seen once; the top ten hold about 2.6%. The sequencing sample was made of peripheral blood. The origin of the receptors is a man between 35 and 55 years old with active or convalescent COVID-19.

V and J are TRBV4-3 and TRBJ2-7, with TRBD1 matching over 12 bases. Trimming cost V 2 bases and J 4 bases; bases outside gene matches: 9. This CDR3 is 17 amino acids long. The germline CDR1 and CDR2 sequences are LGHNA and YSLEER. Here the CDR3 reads CASSQTHGGQGAYEQYF. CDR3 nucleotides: TGCGCCAGCAGCCAAACCCATGGGGGACAGGGGGCTTACGAGCAGTACTTC.

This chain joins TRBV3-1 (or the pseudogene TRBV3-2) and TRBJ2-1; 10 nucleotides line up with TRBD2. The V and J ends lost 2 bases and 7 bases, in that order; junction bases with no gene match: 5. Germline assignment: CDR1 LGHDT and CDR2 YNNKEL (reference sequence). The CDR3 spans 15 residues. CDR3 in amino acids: CASSQPKAGGNEQFF. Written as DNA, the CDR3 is TGTGCCAGCAGCCAACCCAAAGCGGGGGGGAATGAGCAGTTCTTC.

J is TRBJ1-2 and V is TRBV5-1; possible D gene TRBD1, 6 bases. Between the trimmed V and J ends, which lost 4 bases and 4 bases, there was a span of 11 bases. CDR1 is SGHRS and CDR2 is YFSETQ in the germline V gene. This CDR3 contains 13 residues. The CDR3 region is CASSHGTSYGYTF. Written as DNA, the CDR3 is TGCGCCAGCAGCCACGGGACATCCTATGGCTACACCTTC.

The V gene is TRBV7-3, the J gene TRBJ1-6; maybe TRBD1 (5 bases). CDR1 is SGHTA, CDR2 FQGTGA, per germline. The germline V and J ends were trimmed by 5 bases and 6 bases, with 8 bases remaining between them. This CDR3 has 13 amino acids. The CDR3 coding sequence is TGTGCCAGCAGCGAGACAGTTAATTCACCCCTCCACTTT. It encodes CASSETVNSPLHF.

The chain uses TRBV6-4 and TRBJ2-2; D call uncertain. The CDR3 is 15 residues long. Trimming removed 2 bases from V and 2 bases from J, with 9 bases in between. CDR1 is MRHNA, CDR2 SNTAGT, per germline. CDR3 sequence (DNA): TGTGCCAGCAGTGACAGCCACGTAAACACCGGGGAGCTGTTTTTT. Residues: CASSDSHVNTGELFF.

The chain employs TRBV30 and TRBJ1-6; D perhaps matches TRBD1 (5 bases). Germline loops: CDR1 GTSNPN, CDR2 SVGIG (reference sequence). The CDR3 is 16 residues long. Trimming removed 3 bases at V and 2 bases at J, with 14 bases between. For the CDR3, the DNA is TGTGCCTGGAGCGCGACAGTGAGAACCTATAATTCACCCCTCCACTTT. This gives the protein CAWSATVRTYNSPLHF.

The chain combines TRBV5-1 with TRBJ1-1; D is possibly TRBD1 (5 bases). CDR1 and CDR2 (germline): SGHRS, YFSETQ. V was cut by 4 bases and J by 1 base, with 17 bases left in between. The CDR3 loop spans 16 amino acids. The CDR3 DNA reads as TGCGCCAGCAGCCCTCTGGGGGGGGTGCGGAACACTGAAGCTTTCTTT. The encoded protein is CASSPLGGVRNTEAFF.

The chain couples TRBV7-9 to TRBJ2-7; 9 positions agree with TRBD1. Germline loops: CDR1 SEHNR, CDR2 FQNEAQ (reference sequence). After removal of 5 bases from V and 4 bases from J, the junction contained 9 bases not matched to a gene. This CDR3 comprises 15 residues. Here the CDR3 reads CASSPGQGRKYEQYF. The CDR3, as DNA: TGTGCCAGCAGCCCAGGACAGGGGAGAAAGTACGAGCAGTACTTC.

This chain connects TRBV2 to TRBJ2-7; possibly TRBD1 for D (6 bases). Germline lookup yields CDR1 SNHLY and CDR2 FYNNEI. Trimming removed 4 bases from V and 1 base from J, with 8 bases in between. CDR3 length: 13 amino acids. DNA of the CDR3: TGTGCCAGCAGTGCCGGACAGTCCTACGAGCAGTACTTC. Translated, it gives CASSAGQSYEQYF.

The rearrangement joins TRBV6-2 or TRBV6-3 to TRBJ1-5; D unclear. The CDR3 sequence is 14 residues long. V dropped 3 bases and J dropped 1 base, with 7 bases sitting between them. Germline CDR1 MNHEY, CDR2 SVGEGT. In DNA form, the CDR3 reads TGTGCCAGCAGTTATAGAGGGAGCAATCAGCCCCAGCATTTT. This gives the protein CASSYRGSNQPQHF.

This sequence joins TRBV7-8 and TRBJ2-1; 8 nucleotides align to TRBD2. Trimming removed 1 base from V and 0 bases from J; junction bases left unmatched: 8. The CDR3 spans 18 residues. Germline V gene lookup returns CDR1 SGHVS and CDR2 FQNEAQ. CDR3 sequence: CASSLGRGARSSYNEQFF. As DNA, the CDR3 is TGTGCCAGCAGCTTAGGGCGGGGGGCCCGGAGCTCCTACAATGAGCAGTTCTTC.